This TCR beta chain derives from a study of blood T cells in healthy people across ages. Notes on the study in general: Estimated diversity, derived from one million T cells, was regarded as an underestimate. PBMCs were not sorted, which prevented a conclusive comparison of naive versus antigen-experienced cells. Long-lived and aged donors differed, with more naive CD4+ cells and higher diversity in the long-lived.

This CDR3 region has 11 residues. Germline CDR1 is SGHDT and CDR2 is YYEEEE. The V end was cut by 4 bases, the J end by 5 bases, with 7 bases between. Through a sample-barcoded 5' primer and a J-beta primer mix, a second PCR was run for roughly 6 to 11 cycles. Samples each returned at least 2.5 million CDR3-containing paired-end reads. In TCRdb, the 5' RACE reads were re-called with MiXCR into one record per CDR3 protein. The table lists roughly 2 million distinct CDR3 sequences, about 50% of them singletons. On this clonotype: Its antigen remains unidentified.

The material sequenced was blood. The chain couples TRBV5-6 to TRBJ2-7; D not certain. The clonotype originates from a woman aged 40-49 years in good health. DNA for the CDR3: TGTGCCAGCAGCGACCTCCACGAGCAGTACTTC. It codes for CASSDLHEQYF.